The clone carrying this TCR beta chain has ten or more counts. What it binds is not known. This specimen belongs to a study of molecular identifiers for immune sequencing clone quantification. Study outcomes and limitations: Clones above 20 RNA copies contained over 97% of effector molecules but under 1% of naive ones.

Previously described methods and listed TCR primers were used for bulk TCR libraries. In TCRdb, the PCR reads were re-called with MiXCR into one record per CDR3 protein. The sample includes approximately 670,000 distinct CDR3 sequences, approximately 20% seen only once; the top ten take around 0.9%. This CDR3 spans 18 amino acids. The V segment lost 4 bases and the J segment 3 bases; nucleotides outside the gene matches: 13. Germline assignment: CDR1 SGDLS and CDR2 YYNGEE. RNA fractions of 10%, 30% or 50% and roughly 19,000 to 1,100,000 sorted cells were the source of naive CD8 libraries. Sequenced sample: naive CD8+ T cells from blood, with Jurkat cell RNA spiked in. Subset indicated: FACS-sorted CD8+CD4-CCR7+CD45RA+ naive T cells. The rearrangement links TRBV9 to TRBJ2-1, with 10 bases matching TRBD2. This receptor was taken from a human donor in good health. Some libraries in this study had Jurkat cell RNA spiked in. The CDR3 sequence is CASSTRPPGLAYYNEQFF. Written as DNA, the CDR3 is TGTGCCAGCAGCACCCGCCCCCCGGGACTAGCGTACTACAATGAGCAGTTCTTC.